The 25 T cell receptor beta chains reported below all come from one sample, sequenced in a study of blood T cell repertoires in COVID-19. Assay used: immunoSEQ multiplex PCR; TCRdb lists only in-frame clones, some missing. The repertoire holds roughly 130,000 clones, with about four fifths as singletons. Sequencing used peripheral blood. These receptor sequences come from a woman in her fifties or sixties with acute or convalescent COVID-19.

The CDR3 DNA reads as TGTGCCAGCAGCTTTATGCAGATGGGCACAGATACGCAGTATTTT. Its translation is CASSFMQMGTDTQYF. V is TRBV11-2 and J is TRBJ2-3; D is unresolved. CDR1 and CDR2 from the germline V gene are SGHAT and FQNNGV. The CDR3 spans 15 residues. V was shortened by 3 bases and J by 1 base, with 11 bases between the two germline ends.

The gene calls are TRBV30 and TRBJ1-6, with D possibly TRBD1 on 5 matching bases. Trimming left V 8 bases short and J 7 bases short, with 18 bases between. The CDR3 is 14 amino acids. Germline loops: CDR1 GTSNPN, CDR2 SVGIG (reference sequence). CDR3 DNA sequence: TGTGCCGGTAATTCCGGGACTGACAATTCACCCCTCCACTTT. Protein product: CAGNSGTDNSPLHF.

This chain joins TRBV29-1 and TRBJ2-1, with D maybe TRBD2 (6 bases). This CDR3 is built from 13 residues. Trimming removed 6 bases from V and 8 bases from J, with 17 bases in between. Germline CDR1 reads SQVTM; CDR2 reads ANQGSEA. For the CDR3, the DNA is TGCAGCGTCCCCGGGAGCCCTCCGGATGAGCAGTTCTTC. As protein: CSVPGSPPDEQFF.

J is TRBJ1-2 and V is TRBV7-2; 8 bases align to TRBD1. V shed 5 bases, J shed 7 bases, and the junction held 9 bases outside the gene matches. The CDR3 has 14 residues. The germline V gene encodes CDR1 SGHTA and CDR2 FQGNSA. CDR3 region: CASSALQGVRGYTF. In DNA, the CDR3 is TGTGCCAGCAGCGCGTTACAGGGGGTCCGTGGCTACACCTTC.

V usage is TRBV4-1 and J usage is TRBJ1-3; D unclear. The germline V gene encodes CDR1 MGHRA and CDR2 YSYEKL. The CDR3 is 17 residues long. With 0 bases removed from V and 0 bases from J, the gap between germline ends came to 12 bases. The CDR3 nucleotides are TGCGCCAGCAGCCAAGATTCCAGACTGAGCTCTGGAAACACCATATATTTT. Translation: CASSQDSRLSSGNTIYF.

The chain has TRBV3-1 (or the pseudogene TRBV3-2) and TRBJ2-2; D unresolved. This CDR3 region has 12 residues. The germline V gene has CDR1 LGHDT and CDR2 YNNKEL (reference sequence). Trimming took 6 bases from V and 8 from J, leaving 10 bases between them. This CDR3 reads CASSHRLGELFF. CDR3 coding DNA: TGTGCCAGCAGTCATCGTCTAGGGGAGCTGTTTTTT.

The chain joins TRBV19 to TRBJ1-5, with D hard to call. The V gene lost 3 bases and the J gene lost 4 bases, with 13 bases spanning the gap. There are 15 residues in the CDR3. The V gene's germline CDR1 is LNHDA and CDR2 SQIVND (reference sequence). For the CDR3, the DNA is TGTGCCAGTAGTATTCAGTCGGACTTAAATCAGCCCCAGCATTTT. It yields the protein CASSIQSDLNQPQHF.

The CDR3, as DNA: TGTGCCAGCAGCAGGGGACAGGGGATCGGCGGCACAGATACGCAGTATTTT. The encoded protein is CASSRGQGIGGTDTQYF. The chain combines TRBV7-9 with TRBJ2-3; 10 positions agree with TRBD1. Per germline, CDR1 SEHNR and CDR2 FQNEAQ (reference sequence). This CDR3 has 17 amino acids. After removal of 5 bases from V and 1 base from J, the junction contained 9 bases not matched to a gene.

The chain employs TRBV19 and TRBJ1-5; D is possibly TRBD1 (6 bases). The CDR3 runs to 14 residues. Trimming cost V 4 bases and J 7 bases, with 14 bases left between them. The germline gives CDR1 LNHDA, CDR2 SQIVND (reference sequence). The DNA of the CDR3 is TGTGCCAGTAGTAAACAGGGTCGAGGGCAGCCCCAGCATTTT. Translated, it gives CASSKQGRGQPQHF.

The chain has TRBV29-1 and TRBJ1-1; D uncertain. V was trimmed by 3 bases and J by 3 bases, leaving 14 bases between them. Germline CDR1 reads SQVTM; CDR2 reads ANQGSEA. The CDR3 is 14 amino acids. The DNA for the CDR3 is TGCAGCGTTGACGGTGGCAGCGAGTACACTGAAGCTTTCTTT. Residues: CSVDGGSEYTEAFF.

CDR3 loop: CASSLGPTGQNEQYF. The CDR3 bases are TGCGCCAGCAGCTTGGGCCCTACGGGACAAAACGAGCAGTACTTC. V and J are TRBV5-1 and TRBJ2-7; the D gene is possibly TRBD1 (6 bases). There are 15 residues in the CDR3. V was clipped by 0 bases and J by 5 bases, with 15 bases between them. Germline V lookup: CDR1 SGHRS, CDR2 YFSETQ.

The chain couples TRBV10-3 to TRBJ1-1; D uncertain. The CDR3 is 14 residues long. Trimming cost V 3 bases and J 1 base, with 9 bases left between them. Germline V CDR1 and CDR2: ENHRY, SYGVKD. DNA for the CDR3: TGTGCCATCAGTGAAAAGAACGGGAACACTGAAGCTTTCTTT. Translating gives CAISEKNGNTEAFF.

This clone has at least ten counts. J is TRBJ1-1 and V is TRBV6-5; D unresolved. Trimming took off 6 bases at V and 5 bases at J, with 13 bases between the two ends. The CDR3 is made up of 13 amino acids. The germline gives CDR1 MNHEY, CDR2 SVGAGI. CDR3 bases: TGTGCCAGCAGATGGACGGCGGGGACTGAAGCTTTCTTT. Translation: CASRWTAGTEAFF.

J is TRBJ1-2 and V is TRBV19; 11 bases align to TRBD1. The CDR3 contains 15 residues. J lost 3 bases, V lost 5 bases, and 5 bases had no gene match. Germline CDR1 and CDR2: LNHDA and SQIVND (reference sequence). The CDR3 DNA reads as TGTGCCAGTAGTGGCCCGGGACAGGGGGACTATGGCTACACCTTC. The encoded protein is CASSGPGQGDYGYTF.

This chain uses TRBV25-1 with TRBJ2-3; the match to TRBD1 covers 8 bases. The CDR3 has 14 residues. Germline V CDR1 and CDR2: MGHDK, SYGVNS. Unmatched junction bases numbered 5, after V lost 5 bases and J lost 4 bases. CDR3 protein: CASSQDRGPDTQYF. In DNA form, the CDR3 reads TGTGCCAGCAGTCAAGACAGGGGCCCAGATACGCAGTATTTT.

The rearrangement links TRBV11-2 to TRBJ1-1; D call uncertain. Trimming pared 2 bases from V and 0 bases from J, leaving 10 bases between. The CDR3 runs 15 residues. CDR1 is SGHAT and CDR2 is FQNNGV in the germline V gene. CDR3 sequence (DNA): TGTGCCAGCAGCTTATTGGCTCAGGTGAACACTGAAGCTTTCTTT. Translated: CASSLLAQVNTEAFF.

The chain is built from TRBV10-3 and TRBJ1-2, with 7 positions matching TRBD1. The ends lost 4 bases at V and 5 bases at J; junction bases unmatched: 7. CDR1 and CDR2 from the germline V gene are ENHRY and SYGVKD. This CDR3 contains 14 residues. CDR3: CAISGTGGEYGYTF. The CDR3 nucleotides are TGTGCCATCAGTGGGACAGGTGGGGAATATGGCTACACCTTC.

V usage is TRBV3-1 (or the pseudogene TRBV3-2) and J usage is TRBJ1-3; D ambiguous. Looked up from germline, CDR1 is LGHDT and CDR2 is YNNKEL (reference sequence). V lost 4 bases, J lost 4 bases, and 8 bases lay in between. This CDR3 spans 13 amino acids. CDR3 loop: CASSLQAGNTIYF. The DNA of the CDR3 is TGTGCCAGCAGCCTGCAGGCCGGAAACACCATATATTTT.

This chain links TRBV2 with TRBJ1-1, with 9 bases fitting TRBD1. Per the germline V gene, CDR1 is SNHLY and CDR2 is FYNNEI. J gave up 0 bases and V 4 bases, and 0 bases lay outside the gene matches. This CDR3 has 14 amino acids. For the CDR3, the DNA is TGTGCCAGCAGTGGGACAGGGGTGAACACTGAAGCTTTCTTT. This codes for CASSGTGVNTEAFF.

The CDR3 is CATSQGDVYNEQFF. CDR3 nucleotides: TGTGCCACCTCACAGGGAGACGTCTACAATGAGCAGTTCTTC. The rearrangement joins TRBV19 to TRBJ2-1; maybe TRBD1 (6 bases). Trimming stripped 10 bases from V and 3 bases from J, with 16 bases between. CDR3 length: 14 residues. Germline CDR1 and CDR2: LNHDA and SQIVND (reference sequence).

V is TRBV29-1 and J is TRBJ2-3; D is uncertain. The length of the CDR3 is 12 residues. V was shortened by 0 bases and J by 11 bases, with 12 bases between the two germline ends. The V gene's germline CDR1 is SQVTM and CDR2 ANQGSEA. CDR3 protein: CSVEEVQAKQYF. In DNA form, the CDR3 reads TGCAGCGTTGAAGAGGTGCAGGCTAAGCAGTATTTT.

This chain uses TRBV7-3 with TRBJ1-3, with 7 positions matching TRBD1. CDR1 and CDR2 from the germline V gene are SGHTA and FQGTGA. This CDR3 comprises 15 residues. V lost 4 bases to trimming and J lost 4 bases; unmatched junction nucleotides: 7. CDR3 protein: CASSSTGQRGNTIYF. The CDR3 DNA reads as TGTGCCAGCAGCTCGACAGGGCAAAGAGGAAACACCATATATTTT.

The rearrangement joins TRBV6-6 to TRBJ1-2; D perhaps matches TRBD1 (6 bases). The germline V gene encodes CDR1 MNHNY and CDR2 SVGAGI (reference sequence). Trimming left V 5 bases short and J 7 bases short, with 29 bases between. There are 18 residues in the CDR3. The CDR3 bases are TGTGCCAGCAGTCAACACGGGGGACGGGAGGGGGGTGTGCCTGGCTACACCTTC. Translated: CASSQHGGREGGVPGYTF.

The gene calls are TRBV28 and TRBJ2-7; 8 positions match TRBD1. The CDR3 runs 14 residues. The J segment lost 3 bases and the V segment lost 6 bases, leaving 7 bases of the junction unmatched. Looked up from germline, CDR1 is MDHEN and CDR2 is SYDVKM. The CDR3 spells CASSLTGQGYEQYF. The CDR3 DNA is TGTGCCAGCAGCCTGACCGGACAGGGCTACGAGCAGTACTTC.

The table lists this clone with a few counts. The V and J genes are TRBV2 and TRBJ1-4, with TRBD1 as a possible D gene (5 bases). V was shortened by 6 bases and J by 8 bases, with 13 bases between the two germline ends. CDR3 length equals 13 residues. Germline CDR1 reads SNHLY; CDR2 reads FYNNEI. In nucleotides, the CDR3 is TGTGCCAGCAGACAGGACGGGGGGGAAAAACTGTTTTTT. This encodes CASRQDGGEKLFF.